Listed below are T cell receptor beta chains from one sample, sequenced in a study of beta chain features in type 1 diabetes. This table comes from immunoSEQ multiplex PCR, and its TCRdb copy is limited to in-frame clones, with some not included. The data contain some 230,000 clones, 9% to 10% of them seen just once; the ten biggest clones take up 0.03% to 0.04%. Source material: naive CD4+ T cells from blood. The source is a young woman in good health. Both conserved end residues are part of each CDR3. A D gene is named only where the DNA matches it firmly. The listing skips clone size in some rows; elsewhere it reads once, few, many or a size class.

cdr3_aa: CASSLTSGTGITEAFF
cdr3_nt: TGCGCCAGCAGCTTGACCTCCGGGACAGGGATCACTGAAGCTTTCTTT
d_call: TRBD1
clone_size: few
j_call: TRBJ1-1
v_call: TRBV5-1

cdr3_aa: CASSPGGINEGAFF
cdr3_nt: TGCGCCAGCAGCCCAGGCGGGATCAATGAGGGAGCTTTCTTT
d_call: -
clone_size: -
j_call: TRBJ1-1
v_call: TRBV5-1

cdr3_aa: CASSPVPTGVAEQYF
cdr3_nt: TGTGCCAGCTCACCAGTTCCGACAGGGGTGGCGGAGCAGTACTTC
d_call: TRBD1
clone_size: -
j_call: TRBJ2-7
v_call: TRBV18

cdr3_aa: CASSRDRVPSGNTIYF
cdr3_nt: TGTGCCAGCAGCCGGGACAGGGTCCCTTCGGGAAACACCATATATTTT
d_call: TRBD1
clone_size: -
j_call: TRBJ1-3
v_call: TRBV14

cdr3_aa: CASSSTANYGYTF
cdr3_nt: TGTGCCAGCAGCTCGACAGCTAACTATGGCTACACCTTC
d_call: -
clone_size: few
j_call: TRBJ1-2
v_call: TRBV5-4

cdr3_aa: CASSELRDRGTEAFF
cdr3_nt: TGTGCCAGCAGTGAACTCCGGGACAGGGGCACTGAAGCTTTCTTT
d_call: TRBD1
clone_size: -
j_call: TRBJ1-1
v_call: TRBV25-1

cdr3_aa: CASSLGGGVYEQYF
cdr3_nt: TGTGCCAGCAGCTTAGGAGGCGGAGTCTACGAGCAGTACTTC
d_call: -
clone_size: once
j_call: TRBJ2-7
v_call: TRBV7-2

cdr3_aa: CASSELQGGYEQFF
cdr3_nt: TGTGCCAGCAGTGAATTACAAGGGGGTTATGAGCAGTTCTTC
d_call: -
clone_size: few
j_call: TRBJ2-1
v_call: TRBV25-1

cdr3_aa: CASSLNQDGVGNIQYF
cdr3_nt: TGTGCCAGCAGTTTAAACCAGGACGGGGTGGGAAACATTCAGTACTTC
d_call: -
clone_size: few
j_call: TRBJ2-4
v_call: TRBV28

cdr3_aa: CAIRGTSGAEETQYF
cdr3_nt: TGTGCCATCAGGGGGACTAGCGGGGCTGAAGAGACCCAGTACTTC
d_call: TRBD2
clone_size: -
j_call: TRBJ2-5
v_call: TRBV10-3

cdr3_aa: CASSAGQGFQETQYF
cdr3_nt: TGTGCCAGCAGTGCGGGACAGGGTTTTCAAGAGACCCAGTACTTC
d_call: TRBD1
clone_size: few
j_call: TRBJ2-5
v_call: TRBV6-5

cdr3_aa: CASRALGEGSGYGYTF
cdr3_nt: TGTGCCAGCAGGGCGCTGGGGGAGGGGAGCGGCTATGGCTACACCTTC
d_call: -
clone_size: -
j_call: TRBJ1-2
v_call: TRBV2

cdr3_aa: CASSPRQGGYGYTF
cdr3_nt: TGCGCCAGCAGCCCCCGTCAGGGCGGCTATGGCTACACCTTC
d_call: -
clone_size: few
j_call: TRBJ1-2
v_call: TRBV5-1

cdr3_aa: CATSTGVRGSYEQYF
cdr3_nt: TGTGCCACCAGCACCGGAGTACGTGGCTCCTACGAGCAGTACTTC
d_call: -
clone_size: few
j_call: TRBJ2-7
v_call: TRBV15

cdr3_aa: CASSWRSGGFYNEQFF
cdr3_nt: TGCGCCAGCAGCTGGAGGAGCGGGGGGTTCTACAATGAGCAGTTCTTC
d_call: TRBD2
clone_size: -
j_call: TRBJ2-1
v_call: TRBV5-1

cdr3_aa: CASSLALGYQETQYF
cdr3_nt: TGCGCCAGCAGCCTAGCATTGGGGTACCAAGAGACCCAGTACTTC
d_call: -
clone_size: -
j_call: TRBJ2-5
v_call: TRBV5-1

cdr3_aa: CASSLAATGEEKLFF
cdr3_nt: TGCGCCAGCAGCTTGGCGGCGACAGGGGAAGAAAAACTGTTTTTT
d_call: TRBD1
clone_size: few
j_call: TRBJ1-4
v_call: TRBV5-1

cdr3_aa: CASSLGGKVGYGYTF
cdr3_nt: TGTGCCAGCAGTTTAGGGGGGAAGGTTGGTTATGGCTACACCTTC
d_call: -
clone_size: few
j_call: TRBJ1-2
v_call: TRBV27

cdr3_aa: CASSILYRTSEAFF
cdr3_nt: TGTGCCAGTAGTATTCTTTACAGGACCTCTGAAGCTTTCTTT
d_call: -
clone_size: -
j_call: TRBJ1-1
v_call: TRBV19

cdr3_aa: CASSVRDREWYGYTF
cdr3_nt: TGTGCCAGCAGTGTCCGCGACAGGGAGTGGTATGGCTACACCTTC
d_call: TRBD1
clone_size: few
j_call: TRBJ1-2
v_call: TRBV6-1

cdr3_aa: CASTPASRAYNEQFF
cdr3_nt: TGTGCCAGCACCCCCGCTTCCCGGGCCTACAATGAGCAGTTCTTC
d_call: -
clone_size: few
j_call: TRBJ2-1
v_call: TRBV28

cdr3_aa: CASSTRTSGRTSGANVLTF
cdr3_nt: TGTGCCAGTAGTACCCGGACTAGCGGGCGTACCTCTGGGGCCAACGTCCTGACTTTC
d_call: TRBD2
clone_size: -
j_call: TRBJ2-6
v_call: TRBV19

cdr3_aa: CASSKTGTVEF
cdr3_nt: TGTGCCAGCAGCAAGACCGGGACTGTGGAGTTC
d_call: -
clone_size: few
j_call: TRBJ2-7
v_call: TRBV21-1

cdr3_aa: CSVSGLAGANTGELFF
cdr3_nt: TGCAGCGTTTCTGGACTAGCGGGGGCGAACACCGGGGAGCTGTTTTTT
d_call: TRBD2
clone_size: -
j_call: TRBJ2-2
v_call: TRBV29-1

cdr3_aa: CASTSDNSYEQYF
cdr3_nt: TGCGCCAGCACTTCGGACAACTCCTACGAGCAGTACTTC
d_call: -
clone_size: few
j_call: TRBJ2-7
v_call: TRBV5-1

cdr3_aa: CASSGRGSVNEQFF
cdr3_nt: TGTGCCAGCAGTGGGCGGGGGAGTGTCAATGAGCAGTTCTTC
d_call: TRBD2
clone_size: few
j_call: TRBJ2-1
v_call: TRBV2

cdr3_aa: CASRDRAGVEPQHF
cdr3_nt: TGTGCCAGCAGGGACAGGGCAGGAGTGGAGCCCCAGCATTTT
d_call: TRBD1
clone_size: few
j_call: TRBJ1-5
v_call: TRBV6-1

cdr3_aa: CAWSLTGLRGEKLFF
cdr3_nt: TGTGCCTGGAGTTTGACAGGGTTGAGGGGTGAAAAACTGTTTTTT
d_call: TRBD1
clone_size: few
j_call: TRBJ1-4
v_call: TRBV30

cdr3_aa: CASSLRLRQGDQETQYF
cdr3_nt: TGTGCCAGCAGCTTGAGGCTTCGGCAGGGGGATCAAGAGACCCAGTACTTC
d_call: TRBD1
clone_size: once
j_call: TRBJ2-5
v_call: TRBV5-4